This T cell receptor beta chain was retrieved from a study of CXCR3-negative and CXCR3-positive naive CD8 T cells. Points from the study as a whole: CXCR3-positive naive cells carried more hydrophobic TRB CDR3s than CXCR3-negative naive cells did.

Germline CDR1 and CDR2: MGHRA and YSYEKL. The CDR3 runs 15 residues. The libraries of TRB cDNA were constructed through 5' RACE using UMI labels. TCRdb re-called the 5' RACE reads; every CDR3 protein appears as one record, without DNA. Recorded for this sample: 150,000 to 160,000 distinct CDR3 sequences. CD45RO-CCR7+CD27+CD95- marked naive CD8+ T cells. On this clonotype itself: Its antigen is still unknown.

Sequenced sample: naive CXCR3+ CD8+ T cells from blood. Regarding subset: CD45RO-CCR7+CD27+CD95- naive CD8+ T cells expressing CXCR3 (TNR3+). The clonotype originates from a human donor in good health. Some clones in this sample may be carry-over from other donors' samples. The chain couples TRBV4-1 to TRBJ2-7; TCRdb's assignment of TRBD2 cannot be checked, as there is no DNA. The CDR3 here is CASSQVIAGVHEQYF.